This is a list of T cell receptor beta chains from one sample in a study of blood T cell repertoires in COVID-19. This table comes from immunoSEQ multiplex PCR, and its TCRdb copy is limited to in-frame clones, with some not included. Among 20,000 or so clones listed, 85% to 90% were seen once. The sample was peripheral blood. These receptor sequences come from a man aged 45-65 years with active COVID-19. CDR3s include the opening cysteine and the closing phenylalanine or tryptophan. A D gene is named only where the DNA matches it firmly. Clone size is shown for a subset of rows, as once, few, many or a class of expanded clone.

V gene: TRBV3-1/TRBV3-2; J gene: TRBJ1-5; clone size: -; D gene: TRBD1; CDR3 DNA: TGTGCCAGCAGCCAAGGGACAGGAAGAGTCCTGCCCCAGCATTTT; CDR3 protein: CASSQGTGRVLPQHF
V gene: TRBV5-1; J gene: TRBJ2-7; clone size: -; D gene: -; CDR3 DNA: TGCGCCAGCAGCTTGGGCGGGACGGCCTCCTACGAGCAGTACTTC; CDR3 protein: CASSLGGTASYEQYF
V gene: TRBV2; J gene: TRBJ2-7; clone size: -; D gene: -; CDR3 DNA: TGTGCCACCAGCCCTTGGAGCCGCTCCTACGAGCAGTACTTC; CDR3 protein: CATSPWSRSYEQYF
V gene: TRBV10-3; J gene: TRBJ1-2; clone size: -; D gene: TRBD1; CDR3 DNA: TGTGCCATCAACCGACAGGGGGCAGGTAGTGGCTACACCTTC; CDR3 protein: CAINRQGAGSGYTF
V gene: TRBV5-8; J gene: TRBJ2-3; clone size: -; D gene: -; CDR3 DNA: TGTGCCAGCCCTAACAGTCCATGGGTCACAGATACGCAGTATTTT; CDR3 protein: CASPNSPWVTDTQYF
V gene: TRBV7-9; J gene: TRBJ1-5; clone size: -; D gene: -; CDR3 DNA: TGTGCCAGCAGCATGGGTACAGGGATTCAGCCCCAGCATTTT; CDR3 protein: CASSMGTGIQPQHF
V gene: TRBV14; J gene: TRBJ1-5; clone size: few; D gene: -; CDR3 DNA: TGTGCCAGCAGCCAAGCCCCCACAGGGCCCCAGCATTTT; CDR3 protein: CASSQAPTGPQHF
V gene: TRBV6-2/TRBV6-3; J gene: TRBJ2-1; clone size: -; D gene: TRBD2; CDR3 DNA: TGTGCCAGCAGTTCAGGAGGGCTAGCGGGGTTCAATGAGCAGTTCTTC; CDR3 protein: CASSSGGLAGFNEQFF
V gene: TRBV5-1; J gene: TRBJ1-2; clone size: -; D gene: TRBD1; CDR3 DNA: TGCGCCAGCAGCCTAGAAACAGGGGGCAATGGCTACACCTTC; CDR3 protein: CASSLETGGNGYTF
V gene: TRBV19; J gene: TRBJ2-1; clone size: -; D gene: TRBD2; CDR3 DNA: TGTGCCAGTAGTTGGGGACTAGCGGGGGTGGAGTTCTTC; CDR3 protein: CASSWGLAGVEFF
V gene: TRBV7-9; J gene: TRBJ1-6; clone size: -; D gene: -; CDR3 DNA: TGTGCCAGCAGCCCCCCACAGGGTAGTTTTAATTCACCCCTCCACTTT; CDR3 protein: CASSPPQGSFNSPLHF
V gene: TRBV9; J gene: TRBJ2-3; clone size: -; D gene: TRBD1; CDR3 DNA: TGTGCCAGCAGCGCCTCCCCCGGGACAGGCACAGATACGCAGTATTTT; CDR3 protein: CASSASPGTGTDTQYF
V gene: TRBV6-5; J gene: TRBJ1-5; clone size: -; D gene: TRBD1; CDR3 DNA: TGTGCCAGCAGTTACACCGGGACAGGAACAAATCAGCCCCAGCATTTT; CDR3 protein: CASSYTGTGTNQPQHF
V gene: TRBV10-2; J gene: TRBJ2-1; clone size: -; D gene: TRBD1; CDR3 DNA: TGCGCCAGCAGTGAGTCAGGGACAGGGGGCGGGAATGAGCAGTTCTTC; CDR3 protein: CASSESGTGGGNEQFF
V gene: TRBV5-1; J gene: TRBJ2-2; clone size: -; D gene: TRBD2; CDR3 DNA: TGCGCCAGCAGTAGGGAGGGGCTCGACACCGGGGAGCTGTTTTTT; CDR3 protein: CASSREGLDTGELFF
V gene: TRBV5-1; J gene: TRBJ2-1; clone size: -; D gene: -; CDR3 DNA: TGCGCCAGCAGTCTTACTGGGGCAGGGTTAAACAATGAGCAGTTCTTC; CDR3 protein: CASSLTGAGLNNEQFF
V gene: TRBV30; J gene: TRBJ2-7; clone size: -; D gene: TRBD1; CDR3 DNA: TGTGCCTGGACCACGGACAGGGGGCCCTACGAGCAGTACTTC; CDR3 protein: CAWTTDRGPYEQYF
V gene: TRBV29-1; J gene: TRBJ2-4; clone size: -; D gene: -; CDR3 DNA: TGCAGCGTTCCGGGGGTAGCCAAAAACATTCAGTACTTC; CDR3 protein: CSVPGVAKNIQYF
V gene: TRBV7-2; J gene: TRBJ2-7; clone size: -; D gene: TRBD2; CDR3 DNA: TGTGCCAGCAGCCCCGAGGGCGGGGGGTCCTCCTCCTTCTTCTACGAGCAGTACTTC; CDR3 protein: CASSPEGGGSSSFFYEQYF
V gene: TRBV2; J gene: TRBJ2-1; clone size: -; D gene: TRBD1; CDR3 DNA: TGTGCCAGCAGCCGGGACAGGGTCAACAATGAGCAGTTCTTC; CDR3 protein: CASSRDRVNNEQFF
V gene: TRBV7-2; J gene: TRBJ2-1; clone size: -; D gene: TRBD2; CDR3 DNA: TGTGCCAGCAGCCCAAGCGGGGGATTTTACAATGAGCAGTTCTTC; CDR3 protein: CASSPSGGFYNEQFF
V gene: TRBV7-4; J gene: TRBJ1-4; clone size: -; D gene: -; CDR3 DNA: TGTGCCAGCAGCCCAACCCTCCGGGACACACTAAGGGATGAAAAACTGTTTTTT; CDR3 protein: CASSPTLRDTLRDEKLFF
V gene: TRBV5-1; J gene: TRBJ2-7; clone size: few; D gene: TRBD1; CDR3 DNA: TGCGCCAGCAGCATTCTACCGGGACAGGTTTACGAGCAGTACTTC; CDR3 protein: CASSILPGQVYEQYF
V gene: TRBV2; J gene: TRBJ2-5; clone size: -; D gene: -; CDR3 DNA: TGTGCCAGCAAGCCGACAGATAACCAAGAGACCCAGTACTTC; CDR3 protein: CASKPTDNQETQYF
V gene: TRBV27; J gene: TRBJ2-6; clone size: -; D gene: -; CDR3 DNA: TGTGCCAGCAGTTTCGACAGGTCAGGCGTCCTGACTTTC; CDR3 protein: CASSFDRSGVLTF
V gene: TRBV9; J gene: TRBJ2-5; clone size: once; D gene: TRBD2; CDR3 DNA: TGTGCCAGCAGCGTAGGAACGGGGGGGCAAGAGACCCAGTACTTC; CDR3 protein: CASSVGTGGQETQYF
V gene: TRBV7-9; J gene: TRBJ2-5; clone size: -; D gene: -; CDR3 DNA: TGTGCCAGCAGCTATACGATGGGGGGAGAGACCCAGTACTTC; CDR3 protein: CASSYTMGGETQYF
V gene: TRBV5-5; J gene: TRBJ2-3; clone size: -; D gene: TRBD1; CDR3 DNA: TGTGCCAGCAGCTCGACAGGGTGGCTTACAGATACGCAGTATTTT; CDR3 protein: CASSSTGWLTDTQYF
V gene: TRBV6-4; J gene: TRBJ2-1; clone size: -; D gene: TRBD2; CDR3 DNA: TGTGCCAGCAGTGACTCGAGCGGGGGGGCCAATGAGCAGTTCTTC; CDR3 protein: CASSDSSGGANEQFF
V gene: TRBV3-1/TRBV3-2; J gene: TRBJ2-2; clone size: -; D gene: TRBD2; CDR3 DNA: TGTGCCAGCAGCCAAGCCCCACTAGCGGTCGGGGAGCTGTTTTTT; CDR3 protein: CASSQAPLAVGELFF
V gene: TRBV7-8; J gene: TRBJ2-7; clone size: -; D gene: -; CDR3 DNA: TGTGCCAGCAGCTCCCCGTCCAGGGGAGCCGAGCAGTACTTC; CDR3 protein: CASSSPSRGAEQYF
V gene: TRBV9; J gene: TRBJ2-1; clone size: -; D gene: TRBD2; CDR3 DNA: TGTGCCAGCAGCCTGTCCGGGACTAGCGTTTACAATGAGCAGTTCTTC; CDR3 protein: CASSLSGTSVYNEQFF
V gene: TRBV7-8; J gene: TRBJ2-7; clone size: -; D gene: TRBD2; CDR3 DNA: TGTGCCAGCAGCTTAGCTTGGACTAGCGACGAGCAGTACTTC; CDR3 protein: CASSLAWTSDEQYF
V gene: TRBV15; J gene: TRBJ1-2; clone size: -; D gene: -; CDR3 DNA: TGTGCCACCTCCCGGGCGAGGGTTAACTATGGCTACACCTTC; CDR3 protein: CATSRARVNYGYTF
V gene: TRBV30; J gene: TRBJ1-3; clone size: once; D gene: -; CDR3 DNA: TGTGCCTGGAGTCCCTTTTTCACAGGGGGAAACACCATATATTTT; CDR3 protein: CAWSPFFTGGNTIYF
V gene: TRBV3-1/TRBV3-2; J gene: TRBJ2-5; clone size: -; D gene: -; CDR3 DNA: TGTGCCAGCAGCCAAGATCTTCGGGGAACAAGGGAGACCCAGTACTTC; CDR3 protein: CASSQDLRGTRETQYF
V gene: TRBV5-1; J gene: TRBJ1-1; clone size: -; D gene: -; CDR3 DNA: TGCGCCAGCAGCTCCCGATCGGGATTCACTGAAGCTTTCTTT; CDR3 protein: CASSSRSGFTEAFF
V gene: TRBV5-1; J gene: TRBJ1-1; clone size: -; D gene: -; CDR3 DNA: TGCGCCAGCAGACCCGGTGGGAGGGACACTGAAGCTTTCTTT; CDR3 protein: CASRPGGRDTEAFF
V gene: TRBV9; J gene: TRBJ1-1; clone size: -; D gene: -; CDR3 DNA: TGTGCCAGCAGCGTAGGGGGGGACACTGAAGCTTTCTTT; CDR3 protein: CASSVGGDTEAFF
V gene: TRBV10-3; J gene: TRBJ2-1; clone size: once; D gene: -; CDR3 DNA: TGTGCCATCACCGAGACCGGGACATGGCCGTTCTTC; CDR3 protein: CAITETGTWPFF
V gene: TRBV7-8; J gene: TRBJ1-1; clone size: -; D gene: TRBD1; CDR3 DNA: TGTGCCAGCAGCTTATGGCAAATACAGGGGCTGCAGCCTGAAGCTTTCTTT; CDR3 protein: CASSLWQIQGLQPEAFF
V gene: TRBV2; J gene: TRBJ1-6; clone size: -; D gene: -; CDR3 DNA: TGTGCCAGCAGGGGGACGCGGGAATCACCCCTCCACTTT; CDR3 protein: CASRGTRESPLHF
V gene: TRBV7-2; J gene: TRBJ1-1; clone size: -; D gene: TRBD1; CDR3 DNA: TGTGCCAGCAGACGACAGGGCTGGACTGAAGCTTTCTTT; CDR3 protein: CASRRQGWTEAFF
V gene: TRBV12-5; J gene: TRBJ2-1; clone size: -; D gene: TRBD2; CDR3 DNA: TGTGCTAGTGGTTCCACCGTGACTAGCGGGGGGAGTGAGCAGTTCTTC; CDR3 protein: CASGSTVTSGGSEQFF
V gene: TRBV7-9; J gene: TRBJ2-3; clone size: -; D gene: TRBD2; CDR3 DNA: TGTGCCAGCAGCTTACTAGCGGGGGGCACAGATACGCAGTATTTT; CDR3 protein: CASSLLAGGTDTQYF
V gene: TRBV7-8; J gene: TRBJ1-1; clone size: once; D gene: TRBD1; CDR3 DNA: TGTGCCAGCAGCACGGACAGGGGGCGCCGGGACACTGAAGCTTTCTTT; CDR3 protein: CASSTDRGRRDTEAFF
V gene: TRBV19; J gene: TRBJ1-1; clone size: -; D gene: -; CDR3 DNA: TGTGCCAGTAGTATCCCCCAGGCGGCTTTCTTT; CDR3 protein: CASSIPQAAFF
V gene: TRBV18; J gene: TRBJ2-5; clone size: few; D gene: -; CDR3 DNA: TGTGCCAGCTCACCACCGAGCCAAGAGACCCAGTACTTC; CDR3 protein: CASSPPSQETQYF
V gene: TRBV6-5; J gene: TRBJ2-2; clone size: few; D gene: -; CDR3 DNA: TGTGCCAACGGACTGCGGAACACCGGGGAGCTGTTTTTT; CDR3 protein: CANGLRNTGELFF
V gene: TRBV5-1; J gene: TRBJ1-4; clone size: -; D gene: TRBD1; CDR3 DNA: TGCGCCAGCAGCTTGTACCAGGGGGGTGAAAAACTGTTTTTT; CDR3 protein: CASSLYQGGEKLFF
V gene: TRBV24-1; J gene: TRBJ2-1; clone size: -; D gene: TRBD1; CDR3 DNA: TGTGCCACCAGTGACCAGACAGGGGCCTACAATGAGCAGTTCTTC; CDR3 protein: CATSDQTGAYNEQFF
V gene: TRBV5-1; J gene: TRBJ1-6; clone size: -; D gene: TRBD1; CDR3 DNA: TGCGCCAGCAGCTCGGGACAGAGCTCCTATAATTCACCCCTCCACTTT; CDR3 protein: CASSSGQSSYNSPLHF
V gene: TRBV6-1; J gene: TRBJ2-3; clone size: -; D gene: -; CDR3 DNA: TGTGCCAGCAGTGAGTACCGACAAGACCCGCAGTATTTT; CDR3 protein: CASSEYRQDPQYF
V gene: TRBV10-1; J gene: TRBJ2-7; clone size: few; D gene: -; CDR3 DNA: TGCGCCAGCAGCCCTAACAGGAGAGAGCAGTACTTC; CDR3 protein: CASSPNRREQYF
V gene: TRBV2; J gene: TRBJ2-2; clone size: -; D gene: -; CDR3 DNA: TGTGCCAGCAAGTTGAGCGGGACCGGGGAGCTGTTTTTT; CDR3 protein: CASKLSGTGELFF
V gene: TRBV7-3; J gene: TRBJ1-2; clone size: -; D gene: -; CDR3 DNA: TGTGCCAGCAGCCCGGGTCATAACTATGGCTACACCTTC; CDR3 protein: CASSPGHNYGYTF
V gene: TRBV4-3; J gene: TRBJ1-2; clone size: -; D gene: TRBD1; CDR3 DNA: TGCGCCAGCAGCTCTGGACAGGGAAACCTTAACTATGGCTACACCTTC; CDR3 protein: CASSSGQGNLNYGYTF
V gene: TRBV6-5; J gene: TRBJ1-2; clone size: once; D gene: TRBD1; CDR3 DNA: TGTGCCAGCAGTAGGACAGGGCTTGCAAGTGGCTACACCTTC; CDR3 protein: CASSRTGLASGYTF